These 20 T cell receptor beta chains were all obtained from the same sample, sequenced in a study of T cell responses to AZD1222 COVID-19 vaccine. The method was immunoSEQ multiplex PCR; TCRdb's version includes in-frame clones alone and lacks a portion of them. The data contain 95,000 to 100,000 clones, around 84% of them singletons. Sequenced here: peripheral blood, sampled 28 days after the second AZD1222 dose. These receptors all stem from an adult who received the AZD1222 COVID-19 vaccine.

This rearrangement joins TRBV7-8 to TRBJ2-5; possibly TRBD2 for D (5 bases). The length of the CDR3 is 13 residues. CDR1 is SGHVS, CDR2 FQNEAQ, per germline. Trimming left V 4 bases short and J 2 bases short, with 8 bases between. The CDR3 is CASSYRGQETQYF. For the CDR3, the DNA is TGTGCCAGCAGCTACCGGGGACAAGAGACCCAGTACTTC.

The sample holds a few counts of this clone. The CDR3 region is CAISEGQLHTGELFF. The CDR3 nucleotides read TGTGCCATCAGTGAGGGACAGCTACACACCGGGGAGCTGTTTTTT. This chain uses TRBV10-3 with TRBJ2-2; tentatively, D is TRBD1 (6 bases). The germline V and J ends were trimmed by 2 bases and 3 bases, with 10 bases remaining between them. Germline V lookup: CDR1 ENHRY, CDR2 SYGVKD. The CDR3 length is 15 residues.

This chain connects TRBV10-2 to TRBJ2-3, with 12 bases that match TRBD2. Germline lookup yields CDR1 WSHSY and CDR2 SAAADI. The CDR3 spans 15 residues. V dropped 6 bases and J dropped 7; count of bases not matched to a gene: 8. This CDR3 reads CASRSLAGGLNTQYF. CDR3 DNA: TGCGCCAGCAGGTCACTAGCGGGGGGTTTGAATACGCAGTATTTT.

V gene TRBV7-2 combines with J gene TRBJ2-1; D possibly corresponds to TRBD2 (5 bases). Germline V lookup: CDR1 SGHTA, CDR2 FQGNSA. CDR3 length: 15 residues. The V end lost 1 base, the J end lost 3 bases, and 10 bases lay between the germline ends. The CDR3: CASSLERSFYNEQFF. The CDR3 DNA reads as TGTGCCAGCAGCTTAGAGCGGTCATTCTACAATGAGCAGTTCTTC.

The gene calls are TRBV6-5 and TRBJ2-5; D tentatively reads TRBD1 or TRBD2 (5 bases each). V was pared by 6 bases and J by 4 bases, with 12 bases between. The CDR3 is 13 amino acids. The germline gives CDR1 MNHEY, CDR2 SVGAGI. The CDR3 DNA follows: TGTGCCAGCAGGTTGGGGGTCGGAGAGACCCAGTACTTC. This codes for CASRLGVGETQYF.

The chain carries TRBV4-1 and TRBJ1-2; 11 bases are shared with TRBD1. Germline CDR1 MGHRA, CDR2 YSYEKL. This CDR3 spans 17 amino acids. The trim removed 0 bases at V and 4 bases at J, leaving 7 bases unmatched. CDR3 protein: CASSQDRDRGSGYGYTF. CDR3 nucleotide sequence: TGCGCCAGCAGCCAAGATAGGGACAGGGGGTCGGGCTATGGCTACACCTTC.

The rearrangement uses TRBV6-1 and TRBJ2-5; 9 bases fit TRBD2. Trimming cost V 2 bases and J 2 bases; bases outside gene matches: 12. Germline loops: CDR1 MNHNS, CDR2 SASEGT. The CDR3 loop spans 18 amino acids. The CDR3 coding sequence is TGTGCCAGCAGTGAATGGGCCCAAGCGGGGGGTATTCAAGAGACCCAGTACTTC. Translated, it gives CASSEWAQAGGIQETQYF.

A few counts support this clone. The CDR3 DNA follows: TGTGCCACCGGAATCGGCGGACTAGCGGGAGGGCCCCAGCCCTACAATGAGCAGTTCTTC. Its translation: CATGIGGLAGGPQPYNEQFF. The chain couples TRBV24-1 to TRBJ2-1; 15 bases fit TRBD2. Trimming removed 9 bases from V and 2 bases from J; junction bases left unmatched: 16. The CDR3 is 20 amino acids. The germline V gene encodes CDR1 KGHDR and CDR2 SFDVKD.

CDR3 sequence reads: CASSPRELSIYTEAFF. In DNA, the CDR3 is TGTGCCAGCTCACCAAGGGAACTCTCGATTTACACTGAAGCTTTCTTT. The rearrangement links TRBV18 to TRBJ1-1; D call uncertain. From germline, CDR1 is KGHSH and CDR2 LQKENI. With 2 bases removed from V and 3 bases from J, the gap between germline ends came to 16 bases. This CDR3 has 16 residues.

This clone showed up just once. The chain joins TRBV2 to TRBJ2-1, with TRBD1 as a possible D gene (7 bases). The germline V and J ends were trimmed by 5 bases and 7 bases, with 12 bases remaining between them. CDR3 length equals 13 residues. From germline, CDR1 is SNHLY and CDR2 FYNNEI. The CDR3: CASSRQGGNEQFF. The DNA for the CDR3 is TGTGCCAGCAGTCGCCAGGGGGGAAATGAGCAGTTCTTC.

This clone was recorded only once. This chain connects TRBV4-1 to TRBJ1-5; D unresolved. The CDR3 loop spans 15 amino acids. Germline CDR1 is MGHRA and CDR2 is YSYEKL. The V end lost 3 bases, the J end lost 1 base, and 10 bases lay between the germline ends. As DNA, the CDR3 is TGCGCCAGCAGCCAGGAAAGGGTAAGCAATCAGCCCCAGCATTTT. Its translation: CASSQERVSNQPQHF.

The chain couples TRBV6-1 to TRBJ1-5, with D possibly TRBD1 on 5 matching bases. V gave up 3 bases and J gave up 6 bases, with 9 bases separating them. The CDR3 consists of 13 residues. Germline loops: CDR1 MNHNS, CDR2 SASEGT. The CDR3 sequence is CASSDGAPQPQHF. CDR3 nucleotides: TGTGCCAGCAGTGATGGGGCACCTCAGCCCCAGCATTTT.

The J gene is TRBJ1-2, the V gene TRBV6-1; 9 nucleotides align to TRBD1. Trimming took 0 bases from V and 6 from J; bases not matched to a gene: 5. Germline V gives CDR1 MNHNS, CDR2 SASEGT. CDR3 length: 15 amino acids. CDR3 region: CASSEASDRGDGYTF. Written as DNA, the CDR3 is TGTGCCAGCAGTGAAGCCTCGGACAGGGGTGATGGCTACACCTTC.

Only one count was recorded for this clone. J is TRBJ1-4 and V is TRBV6-5; 8 nucleotides agree with TRBD1. The CDR3 extends over 13 amino acids. V lost 4 bases and J lost 9; bases outside the gene matches: 4. Germline V lookup: CDR1 MNHEY, CDR2 SVGAGI. CDR3 residues: CASSFDRGQKLFF. The CDR3 coding sequence is TGTGCCAGCAGTTTCGACAGGGGCCAAAAACTGTTTTTT.

The chain joins TRBV12-3 or TRBV12-4 to TRBJ2-7; 10 nucleotides align to TRBD2. With V trimmed by 5 bases and J by 6 bases, 4 bases remained unmatched. The CDR3 is 13 residues long. CDR3 DNA sequence: TGTGCCAGCAGTCTTGGACTAGCGGTCGAGCAGTACTTC. Protein sequence: CASSLGLAVEQYF.

The chain combines TRBV7-9 with TRBJ1-2; D possibly corresponds to TRBD1 (5 bases). Deletions cut 1 base from V and 5 bases from J, with 11 bases between. Germline V gives CDR1 SEHNR, CDR2 FQNEAQ (reference sequence). The CDR3 is 14 residues long. The CDR3 DNA sequence: TGTGCCAGCAGCTTAGGGACATCTCTATATGGCTACACCTTC. This sequence encodes CASSLGTSLYGYTF.

This chain links TRBV7-6 with TRBJ1-2, with D hard to call. The V gene lost 1 base and the J gene lost 0 bases, with 9 bases spanning the gap. CDR3 length equals 15 residues. Germline V gives CDR1 SGHVS, CDR2 FNYEAQ. DNA for the CDR3: TGTGCCAGCAGCTTAGGAGGACTAGCTAACTATGGCTACACCTTC. Translating gives CASSLGGLANYGYTF.

This rearrangement joins TRBV6-5 to TRBJ1-2; D is uncertain. Germline-derived CDR1 and CDR2 are MNHEY and SVGAGI. The germline V and J ends were trimmed by 2 bases and 2 bases, with 12 bases remaining between them. CDR3 size: 15 residues. CDR3 nucleotide sequence: TGTGCCAGCAGTTACCTTCGGGGAGCGAACTATGGCTACACCTTC. Its translation: CASSYLRGANYGYTF.

The genes are TRBV20-1 and TRBJ1-6; D remains unclear. CDR1 and CDR2 (germline): DFQATT, SNEGSKA (reference sequence). V was pared by 6 bases and J by 8 bases, with 8 bases between. The CDR3 extends over 11 amino acids. The CDR3 DNA is TGCAGTGCGAGCAGTTATTCACCCCTCCACTTT. Its protein is CSASSYSPLHF.

J is TRBJ1-1 and V is TRBV29-1; possibly TRBD1 for D (5 bases). The V and J ends lost 5 bases and 5 bases respectively, with 21 bases between them. Germline CDR1 is SQVTM and CDR2 is ANQGSEA. This CDR3 is 15 amino acids long. The DNA for the CDR3 is TGCAGCGTTTTAAGGTCCGGGAGGGGCAGTACTGAAGCTTTCTTT. Residues: CSVLRSGRGSTEAFF.